This T cell receptor beta chain was observed in a study of cytomegalovirus exposure and HLA in healthy donors. Study details: Within the Caucasian-associated ancestry cluster were roughly 82% of the approximately 400 genotyped donors.

The CDR3 is made up of 16 amino acids. V lost 5 bases and J lost 5; bases outside the gene matches: 12. Germline lookup yields CDR1 SGHTA and CDR2 FQGTGA. 13 Jbeta primers and 60 Vbeta primers were used for the PCR. Clones were read by immunoSEQ multiplex PCR, and TCRdb kept only the in-frame ones, dropping some. The sample has roughly 100,000 clones; 60% to 75% are singletons. The material sequenced was PBMCs. This TCR came from a middle-aged woman in good health and CMV-seronegative. The V and J genes are TRBV7-3 and TRBJ2-5; 9 bases line up with TRBD2. The CDR3 reads CASSADGGGAGETQYF. The CDR3 nucleotides read TGTGCCAGCAGCGCCGATGGCGGGGGGGCAGGGGAGACCCAGTACTTC.